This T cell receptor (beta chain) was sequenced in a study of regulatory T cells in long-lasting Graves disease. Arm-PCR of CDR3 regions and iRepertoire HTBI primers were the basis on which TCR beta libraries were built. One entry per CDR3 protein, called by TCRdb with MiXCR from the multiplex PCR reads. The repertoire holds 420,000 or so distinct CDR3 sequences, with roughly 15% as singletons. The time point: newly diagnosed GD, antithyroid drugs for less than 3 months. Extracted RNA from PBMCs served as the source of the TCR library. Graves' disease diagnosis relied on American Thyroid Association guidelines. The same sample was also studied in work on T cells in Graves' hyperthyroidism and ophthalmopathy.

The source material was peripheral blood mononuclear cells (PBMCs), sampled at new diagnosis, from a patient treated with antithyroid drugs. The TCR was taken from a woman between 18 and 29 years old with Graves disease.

CDR3 residues: CSARVFWREGQSANTGELFF. The CDR3 DNA reads as TGCAGTGCTAGAGTTTTTTGGCGGGAGGGCCAATCCGCGAACACCGGGGAGCTGTTTTTT. The chain is built from TRBV20-1 and TRBJ2-2; TRBD2 aligns across 9 bases. Germline trimming cut 1 base from V and 0 bases from J; bases unmatched to any gene: 15. The CDR3 is made up of 20 amino acids. The V gene's germline CDR1 is DFQATT and CDR2 SNEGSKA (reference sequence).